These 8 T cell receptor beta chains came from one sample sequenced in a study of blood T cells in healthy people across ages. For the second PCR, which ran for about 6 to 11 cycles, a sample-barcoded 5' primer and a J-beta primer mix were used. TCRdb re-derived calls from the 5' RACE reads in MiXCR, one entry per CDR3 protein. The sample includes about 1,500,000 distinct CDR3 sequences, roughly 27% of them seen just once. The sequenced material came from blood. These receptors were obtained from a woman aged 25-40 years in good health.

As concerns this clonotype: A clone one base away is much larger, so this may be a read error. The CDR3 protein is CASSYHIQEIQYF. In DNA form, the CDR3 reads TGTGCCAGCAGTTACCATATTCAAGAGATCCAGTACTTC. This rearrangement joins TRBV6-6 to TRBJ2-5, with D unclear. Looked up from germline, CDR1 is MNHNY and CDR2 is SVGAGI (reference sequence). The CDR3 sequence is 13 residues long.

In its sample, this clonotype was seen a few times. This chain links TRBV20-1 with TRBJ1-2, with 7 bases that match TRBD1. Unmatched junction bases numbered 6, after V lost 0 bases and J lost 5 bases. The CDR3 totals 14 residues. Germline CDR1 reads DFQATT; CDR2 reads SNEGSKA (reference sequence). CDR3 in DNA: TGCAGTGCTAGAGATAGAGGGGGCTGGTATGGCTACACCTTC. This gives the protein CSARDRGGWYGYTF.

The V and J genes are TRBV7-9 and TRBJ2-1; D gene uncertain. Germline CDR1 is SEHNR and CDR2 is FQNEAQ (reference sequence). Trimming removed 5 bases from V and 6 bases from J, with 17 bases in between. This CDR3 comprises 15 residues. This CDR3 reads CASSTLSSGLNEQFF. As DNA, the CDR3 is TGTGCCAGCAGCACCCTGTCTAGTGGTCTCAATGAGCAGTTCTTC.

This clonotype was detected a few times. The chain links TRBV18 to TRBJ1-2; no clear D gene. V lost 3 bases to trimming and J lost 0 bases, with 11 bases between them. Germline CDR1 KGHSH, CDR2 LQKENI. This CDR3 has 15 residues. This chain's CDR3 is CASSPLDRTNYGYTF. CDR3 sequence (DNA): TGTGCCAGCTCACCTCTAGACCGAACTAACTATGGCTACACCTTC.

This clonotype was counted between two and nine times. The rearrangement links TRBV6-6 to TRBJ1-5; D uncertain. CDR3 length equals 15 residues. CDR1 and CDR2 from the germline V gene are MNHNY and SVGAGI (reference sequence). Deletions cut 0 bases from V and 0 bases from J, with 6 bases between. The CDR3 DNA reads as TGTGCCAGCAGTTACTCCGACATTAGCAATCAGCCCCAGCATTTT. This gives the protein CASSYSDISNQPQHF.

The chain's CDR3 is CASSYGRGSDEQYF. Here the CDR3 DNA reads TGTGCCAGCAGTTACGGCAGGGGGAGCGATGAGCAGTACTTC. The chain employs TRBV12-3 or TRBV12-4 and TRBJ2-4; TRBD1 aligns across 7 bases. V shed 4 bases, J shed 13 bases, and the junction held 13 bases outside the gene matches. The CDR3 is made up of 14 amino acids.

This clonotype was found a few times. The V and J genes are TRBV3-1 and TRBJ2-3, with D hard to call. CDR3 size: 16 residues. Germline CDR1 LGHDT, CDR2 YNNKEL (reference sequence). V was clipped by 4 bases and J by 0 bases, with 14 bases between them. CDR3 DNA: TGTGCCAGCAGCCTGCGACTCGCGCTTAGCACAGATACGCAGTATTTT. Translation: CASSLRLALSTDTQYF.

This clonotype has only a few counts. Here the CDR3 reads CSARRDRSDQPQHF. The CDR3, as DNA: TGCAGTGCTAGGCGGGACAGGTCAGATCAGCCCCAGCATTTT. This chain links TRBV20-1 with TRBJ1-5; 8 bases are a match to TRBD1. CDR1 and CDR2 from the germline V gene are DFQATT and SNEGSKA (reference sequence). Trimming removed 3 bases from V and 5 bases from J; junction bases left unmatched: 6. The CDR3 spans 14 residues.